The clone carrying this TCR beta chain was seen a handful of times. As yet, its antigen is unknown. The data were obtained in a study of T cells in Graves' hyperthyroidism and ophthalmopathy. Study conclusions and caveats: The model made its ophthalmopathy prediction, and onset followed a median roughly six months later.

Germline V gives CDR1 SGHAT, CDR2 FQNNGV. V shed 0 bases and J shed 4 bases, with 7 bases lying between them. This CDR3 is built from 14 residues. Hyperthyroidism of Graves' type that showed no ophthalmopathy progression within 18 months was stable. Amplification of TCR beta CDR3 regions used RNA as the template. HTBI primers were the set used in a first-round RT-PCR of the TCR CDR3. Each CDR3 protein is one row after TCRdb ran MiXCR on the multiplex PCR reads. This table holds under 700,000 distinct CDR3 sequences, 46% found once. The chain carries TRBV11-2 and TRBJ1-5, with D uncertain. Sequenced: peripheral blood or thyroid tissue (not recorded which). The receptor's source is a woman younger than 30 with Graves' hyperthyroidism. The CDR3 loop reads CASSLDLENQPQHF. The CDR3 bases are TGTGCCAGCAGCTTAGATCTGGAGAATCAGCCCCAGCATTTT.